This TCR beta chain is from a study of blood T cell repertoires in COVID-19. Across the whole study: The analysed material was cDNA or gDNA that came from T cells, B-cell-depleted T cells, or PBMCs.

Measured with immunoSEQ multiplex PCR; TCRdb has only the in-frame clones, and not every one. The table shows some 100,000 clones, with roughly 90% occurring only once. The length of the CDR3 is 15 residues. Germline CDR1 SGHVS, CDR2 FNYEAQ. Trimming pared 1 base from V and 2 bases from J, leaving 11 bases between. This clone was observed a single time. The specimen sequenced was peripheral blood. This sequence originates from a human donor with active COVID-19. The donor label of this sample is uncertain. This chain connects TRBV7-6 to TRBJ1-2, with D possibly matching TRBD1 (5 bases). The CDR3 loop is CASSLVTGGNYGYTF. CDR3 nucleotide sequence: TGTGCCAGCAGCTTAGTTACGGGGGGGAACTATGGCTACACCTTC.